This T cell receptor (beta chain) was identified in a study of T cells after yellow fever vaccination. Study-wide results and limits: The secondary response showed a weaker magnitude and a faster peak, day 5 versus 15. Few clonotypes appeared in both CD4 and CD8 compartments. Subsequent booster samples again held most clones from primary vaccination (more than 95% CD4, roughly 91% CD8).

5'RACE template switching generated TCR cDNA, adding a universal primer site and UMIs. TCRdb called the 5' RACE reads again in MiXCR, with one record for every CDR3 protein. The repertoire holds under 550,000 distinct CDR3 sequences, around a fifth seen once, with about a sixth in the top ten. Trimming pared 4 bases from V and 4 bases from J, leaving 22 bases between. The CDR3 totals 18 residues. Germline assignment: CDR1 SNHLY and CDR2 FYNNEI. Of note for this clonotype: The antigen remains undetermined.

The origin of this receptor is a man in his late teens or twenties who received the YFV17D yellow fever vaccine. The source material was PBMCs, sampled 21 days after the first yellow fever vaccination. The chain links TRBV2 to TRBJ2-2, with D possibly matching TRBD2 (6 bases). The CDR3 sequence: CASSGYWGGASGTGELFF. CDR3 nucleotide sequence: TGTGCCAGCAGTGGCTATTGGGGCGGGGCCTCCGGCACCGGGGAGCTGTTTTTT.